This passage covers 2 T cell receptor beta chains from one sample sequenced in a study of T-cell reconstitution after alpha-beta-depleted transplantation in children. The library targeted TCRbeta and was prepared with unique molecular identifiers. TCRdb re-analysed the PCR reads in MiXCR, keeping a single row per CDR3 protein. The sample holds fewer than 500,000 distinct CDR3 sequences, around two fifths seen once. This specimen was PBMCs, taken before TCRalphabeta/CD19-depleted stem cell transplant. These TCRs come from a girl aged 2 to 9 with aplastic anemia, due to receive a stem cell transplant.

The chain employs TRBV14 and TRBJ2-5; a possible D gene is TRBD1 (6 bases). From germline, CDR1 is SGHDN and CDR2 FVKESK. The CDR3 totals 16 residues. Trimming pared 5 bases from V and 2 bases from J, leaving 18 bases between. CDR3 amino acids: CASSVGWGQDQETQYF. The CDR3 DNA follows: TGTGCCAGCAGCGTTGGCTGGGGACAAGATCAAGAGACCCAGTACTTC. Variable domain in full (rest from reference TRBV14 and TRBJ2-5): EAGVTQFPSHSVIEKGQTVTLRCDPISGHDNLYWYRRVMGKEIKFLLHFVKESKQDESGMPNNRFLAERTGGTYSTLKVQPAELEDSGVYFCASSVGWGQDQETQYFGPGTRLLVL.

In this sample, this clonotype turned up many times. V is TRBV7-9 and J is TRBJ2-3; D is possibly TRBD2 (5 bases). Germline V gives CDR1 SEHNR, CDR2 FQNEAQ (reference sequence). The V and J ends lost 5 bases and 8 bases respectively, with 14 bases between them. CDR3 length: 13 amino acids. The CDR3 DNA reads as TGTGCCAGCAGCCCGATACTAGATGGTACGCAGTATTTT. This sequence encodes CASSPILDGTQYF. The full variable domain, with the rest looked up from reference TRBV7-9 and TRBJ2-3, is DTGVSQNPRHKITKRGQNVTFRCDPISEHNRLYWYRQTLGQGPEFLTYFQNEAQLEKSRLLSDRFSAERPKGSFSTLEIQRTEQGDSAMYLCASSPILDGTQYFGPGTRLTVL.